The 31 T cell receptor beta chains reported below all come from one sample, sequenced in a study of spatial heterogeneity in lung cancer. Time point indicated: sample taken at primary tumor resection. TCRdb used MiXCR to reprocess the 5' RACE reads, holding one entry per CDR3 protein. Of tens of thousands of distinct CDR3 sequences listed, 6% to 7.5% were seen once; the top ten hold over 11%. The material sequenced was PBMCs, taken at surgery. The receptor source for this set is a male donor with early-stage non-small cell lung cancer.

This chain links TRBV6-6 with TRBJ2-5; D ambiguous. V gave up 8 bases and J gave up 2 bases, with 12 bases separating them. This CDR3 has 13 amino acids. Looked up from germline, CDR1 is MNHNY and CDR2 is SVGAGI (reference sequence). CDR3 loop: CASEDGVQETQYF. The CDR3 bases are TGTGCCAGCGAAGACGGCGTGCAAGAGACCCAGTACTTC.

Regarding this clonotype: One base away lies a much larger clone, so this may be a sequencing read error. The chain employs TRBV7-6 and TRBJ2-1; D is unresolved. Per germline, CDR1 SGHVS and CDR2 FNYEAQ. CDR3 length: 12 residues. CDR3 region: CVSSSWAVEQFF. The CDR3 coding sequence is TGTGTCAGCAGCTCCTGGGCCGTTGAGCAGTTCTTC. Complete variable domain (other parts from reference TRBV7-6 and TRBJ2-1): GAGVSQSPRYKVTKRGQDVALRCDPISGHVSLYWYRQALGQGPEFLTYFNYEAQQDKSGLPNDRFSAERPEGSISTLTIQRTEQRDSAMYRCVSSSWAVEQFFGPGTRLTVL.

The rearrangement joins TRBV6-5 to TRBJ2-7; perhaps TRBD1 as D (6 bases). Germline CDR1 and CDR2: MNHEY and SVGAGI. The CDR3 consists of 14 residues. V was trimmed by 6 bases and J by 3 bases, leaving 15 bases between them. CDR3 residues: CASSPYTGNYEQYV. The CDR3 DNA sequence: TGTGCCAGCAGCCCTTATACAGGGAACTACGAGCAGTACGTC.

V is TRBV5-1 and J is TRBJ2-1, with 10 bases lining up with TRBD1. V dropped 4 bases and J dropped 7; count of bases not matched to a gene: 8. Germline assignment: CDR1 SGHRS and CDR2 YFSETQ. The CDR3 length is 15 residues. CDR3 loop: CASSGGTGVINEQFF. For the CDR3, the DNA is TGCGCCAGCAGCGGCGGGACAGGGGTGATAAATGAGCAGTTCTTC.

This clonotype was detected only a few times. At one end, the junction sequence differs from germline, possibly due to a read error. The chain carries TRBV2 and TRBJ2-1; no reliable D call. This CDR3 spans 12 amino acids. CDR1 is SNHLY, CDR2 FYNNEI, per germline. The CDR3 nucleotides read TGTGCCAGCAAGGGCCCGAACAATCAGCAGTTCTTC. It translates to CASKGPNNQQFF.

Only a few counts were recorded for this clonotype. The V call is TRBV18, the J call TRBJ2-7; 9 positions match TRBD1. The CDR3 sequence is 12 residues long. V lost 3 bases, J lost 6 bases, and 0 bases stayed unmatched. Per the germline V gene, CDR1 is KGHSH and CDR2 is LQKENI. Here the CDR3 DNA reads TGTGCCAGCTCACCGACAGGGGGCGAGCAGTACTTC. It yields the protein CASSPTGGEQYF.

The chain is built from TRBV2 and TRBJ1-2, with 10 bases lining up with TRBD1. Germline V gives CDR1 SNHLY, CDR2 FYNNEI. The length of the CDR3 is 12 residues. V lost 7 bases to trimming and J lost 10 bases; unmatched junction nucleotides: 6. CDR3 loop: CASKSGTGAYTF. CDR3 DNA sequence: TGTGCCAGCAAGTCCGGGACAGGGGCCTACACCTTC.

This clonotype was counted ten times or more. The chain combines TRBV11-3 with TRBJ2-2; no reliable D call. The CDR3 extends over 13 amino acids. Germline assignment: CDR1 SGHNT and CDR2 YENEEA. Trimming took 5 bases from V and 2 from J, leaving 6 bases between them. This CDR3 reads CASSPHNTGELFF. The CDR3 coding sequence is TGTGCCAGCAGCCCTCATAACACCGGGGAGCTGTTTTTT.

This clonotype has ten or more counts. The rearrangement links TRBV3-1 to TRBJ2-4, with TRBD1 matching over 7 bases. J lost 4 bases, V lost 10 bases, and 7 bases had no gene match. This CDR3 contains 13 residues. Germline V gene sequence: CDR1 LGHDT, CDR2 YNNKEL (reference sequence). CDR3 sequence (DNA): TGTGCCACCGGGAAGGGGGCAAAAAACATTCAGTACTTC. Its translation: CATGKGAKNIQYF.

This sequence joins TRBV18 and TRBJ2-7, with 9 bases matching TRBD1. V lost 6 bases to trimming and J lost 0 bases; unmatched junction nucleotides: 3. Germline V gives CDR1 KGHSH, CDR2 LQKENI. This CDR3 comprises 14 residues. This CDR3 reads CASSDRGGSYEQYV. The CDR3 coding sequence is TGTGCCAGCTCTGACAGGGGGGGCTCCTACGAGCAGTACGTC.

Many counts were recorded for this clonotype. This chain joins TRBV5-1 and TRBJ1-2; D gene ambiguous. This CDR3 comprises 13 residues. Trimming left V 3 bases short and J 6 bases short, with 12 bases between. CDR1 is SGHRS, CDR2 YFSETQ, per germline. CDR3 in DNA: TGCGCCAGCAGCTCGGACCTTGTCGATGGCTACACCTTC. Protein sequence: CASSSDLVDGYTF.

The sample holds a few counts of this clonotype. This chain joins TRBV20-1 and TRBJ1-6; the D gene is possibly TRBD1 (6 bases). The germline V and J ends were trimmed by 6 bases and 9 bases, with 15 bases remaining between them. This CDR3 region has 13 residues. Germline V lookup: CDR1 DFQATT, CDR2 SNEGSKA (reference sequence). CDR3 sequence (DNA): TGCAGTGCACGGAAGGGGGTTGGTTCACCCCTCCACTTT. Translation gives CSARKGVGSPLHF.

At least ten counts were recorded for this clonotype. This chain joins TRBV28 and TRBJ1-5, with D perhaps matching TRBD1 (6 bases). Germline assignment: CDR1 MDHEN and CDR2 SYDVKM. CDR3 length: 15 amino acids. Deletions cut 8 bases from V and 6 bases from J, with 20 bases between. The CDR3 loop is CASSGQGGRSQPQHF. The CDR3 region has the DNA TGTGCCAGCTCGGGACAAGGCGGGAGAAGTCAGCCCCAGCATTTT.

This clonotype was recorded many times. The chain is built from TRBV7-2 and TRBJ1-2; D perhaps matches TRBD1 (6 bases). The length of the CDR3 is 14 residues. The germline gives CDR1 SGHTA, CDR2 FQGNSA. With 2 bases removed from V and 6 bases from J, the gap between germline ends came to 13 bases. CDR3 residues: CASSLTRAGDGYTF. The CDR3 DNA sequence: TGTGCCAGCAGCTTAACTCGGGCAGGGGATGGCTACACCTTC.

The J gene is TRBJ2-2, the V gene TRBV9; D uncertain. Per the germline V gene, CDR1 is SGDLS and CDR2 is YYNGEE. This CDR3 is 16 amino acids long. Deletions cut 4 bases from V and 7 bases from J, with 20 bases between. CDR3 amino acids: CASSNSVPTVGGELFF. CDR3 nucleotides: TGTGCCAGCAGCAACAGCGTCCCCACGGTGGGCGGGGAGCTGTTTTTT.

This clonotype was seen ten or more times. J is TRBJ2-7 and V is TRBV12-5, with TRBD2 as a possible D gene (5 bases). Deletions cut 5 bases from V and 3 bases from J, with 17 bases between. The CDR3 sequence is 15 residues long. Per the germline V gene, CDR1 is LGHNT and CDR2 is FRNRAP. The CDR3 DNA reads TGTGCTAGTGGTCCATTTTCGGACTTTTACTACGAGCAGTACGTC. Its protein product is CASGPFSDFYYEQYV.

There are many counts of this clonotype. This rearrangement joins TRBV14 to TRBJ1-6, with a weak D call TRBD1 (6 bases). This CDR3 has 14 residues. V was shortened by 6 bases and J by 7 bases, with 13 bases between the two germline ends. CDR1 is SGHDN, CDR2 FVKESK, per germline. Here the CDR3 DNA reads TGTGCCAGCAGACAGGGTGTATCGAATTCACCCCTCCACTTT. The encoded protein is CASRQGVSNSPLHF.

This clonotype came up many times. The chain joins TRBV4-2 to TRBJ2-4, with a possible D match to TRBD1 (5 bases). Trimming removed 0 bases from V and 0 bases from J, with 6 bases in between. There are 15 residues in the CDR3. Germline V lookup: CDR1 LGHNA, CDR2 YNFKEQ. The CDR3 loop reads CASSQERGAKNIQYF. The CDR3, as DNA: TGTGCCAGCAGCCAAGAAAGGGGAGCCAAAAACATTCAGTACTTC.

In this sample, this clonotype turned up a few times. The rearrangement uses TRBV3-1 and TRBJ2-5; D gene unclear. The V and J ends lost 2 bases and 3 bases respectively, with 10 bases between them. Germline CDR1 and CDR2: LGHDT and YNNKEL (reference sequence). The CDR3 covers 14 residues. The CDR3 is CASSQSRRKETQYF. The DNA of the CDR3 is TGTGCCAGCAGCCAATCAAGACGGAAAGAGACCCAGTACTTC.

This clonotype has at least ten counts. The rearrangement uses TRBV6-6 and TRBJ2-2; D assignment may be TRBD1 or TRBD2 (6 bases each). Germline values: CDR1 MNHNY, CDR2 SVGAGI (reference sequence). The CDR3 runs 19 residues. V was clipped by 0 bases and J by 1 base, with 18 bases between them. CDR3 DNA: TGTGCCAGCAGTTACTCACGGCCGGGGGCGGAGTGGAACACCGGGGAGCTGTTTTTT. This sequence encodes CASSYSRPGAEWNTGELFF.

This clonotype was found many times. The V call is TRBV10-3, the J call TRBJ1-5, with a tentative D call TRBD1 (6 bases). The germline gives CDR1 ENHRY, CDR2 SYGVKD. The V and J ends lost 2 bases and 4 bases respectively, with 9 bases between them. This CDR3 has 14 amino acids. DNA for the CDR3: TGTGCCATCAGTGAGGAGGGGGAGAATCAGCCCCAGCATTTT. Residues: CAISEEGENQPQHF.

This clonotype was observed at least ten times. V and J are TRBV11-3 and TRBJ1-3; 8 bases fit TRBD1. V lost 5 bases, J lost 2 bases, and 5 bases stayed unmatched. Germline CDR1 and CDR2: SGHNT and YENEEA. The CDR3 is 15 amino acids. CDR3 amino acids: CASSPGQGPGNTIYF. The CDR3 nucleotides read TGTGCCAGCAGCCCAGGACAGGGTCCTGGAAACACCATATATTTT.

This chain joins TRBV30 and TRBJ1-1; D gene unclear. Trimming stripped 4 bases from V and 0 bases from J, with 3 bases between. Per the germline V gene, CDR1 is GTSNPN and CDR2 is SVGIG (reference sequence). CDR3 length: 11 amino acids. As DNA, the CDR3 is TGTGCCTGGATACTGAACACTGAAGCTTTCTTT. Amino acids: CAWILNTEAFF. Variable domain in full (rest from reference TRBV30 and TRBJ1-1): SQTIHQWPATLVQPVGSPLSLECTVEGTSNPNLYWYRQAAGRGLQLLFYSVGIGQISSEVPQNLSASRPQDRQFILSSKKLLLSDSGFYLCAWILNTEAFFGQGTRLTVV.

This clonotype was seen at least ten times. The genes are TRBV30 and TRBJ2-2; D uncertain. Germline V gives CDR1 GTSNPN, CDR2 SVGIG (reference sequence). Trimming pared 2 bases from V and 4 bases from J, leaving 20 bases between. CDR3 length equals 17 residues. The CDR3 bases are TGTGCCTGGAGTACCTCTACTGGGGTTCTAGGCACCGGGGAGCTGTTTTTT. Protein product: CAWSTSTGVLGTGELFF.

This clonotype was seen many times. The J gene is TRBJ2-7, the V gene TRBV20-1; 7 bases line up with TRBD2. The CDR3 has 13 residues. Unmatched junction bases numbered 7, after V lost 6 bases and J lost 2 bases. From germline, CDR1 is DFQATT and CDR2 SNEGSKA (reference sequence). The CDR3 sequence: CSAPRRGAYEQYF. DNA for the CDR3: TGCAGTGCCCCTAGACGGGGGGCCTACGAGCAGTACTTC.

This clonotype has at least ten counts. The V call is TRBV9, the J call TRBJ2-1, with 11 bases fitting TRBD2. The V gene's germline CDR1 is SGDLS and CDR2 YYNGEE. Losses at the gene ends were 4 bases for V and 4 bases for J; bases not matched to a gene: 4. This CDR3 comprises 15 residues. The CDR3 DNA is TGTGCCAGCAGCCTAGGGACTAGCGGATACAATGAGCAGTTCTTC. Its translation is CASSLGTSGYNEQFF.

This clonotype has a count of ten or more. A read error may account for a junction end that differs from germline. The V call is TRBV29-1, the J call TRBJ2-2; TRBD1 or TRBD2 may be the D gene (7 bases each). This CDR3 is built from 18 residues. Germline V gene lookup returns CDR1 SQVTM and CDR2 ANQGSEA. This chain's CDR3 is CSVNPRGGGSPGTGELLF. CDR3 coding DNA: TGCAGCGTTAACCCCAGAGGGGGCGGGAGTCCCGGGACCGGGGAGCTGCTTTTT.

This clonotype was counted ten times or more. The chain recombines TRBV20-1 with TRBJ1-1; the match to TRBD1 covers 9 bases. V lost 4 bases and J lost 5; bases outside the gene matches: 5. This CDR3 has 13 residues. From germline, CDR1 is DFQATT and CDR2 SNEGSKA (reference sequence). The CDR3 reads CSATTGGKTEAFF. DNA for the CDR3: TGCAGTGCTACGACAGGGGGTAAAACTGAAGCTTTCTTT.

This clonotype was observed many times. The V and J genes are TRBV4-2 and TRBJ2-2; unclear D gene. The CDR3 loop spans 16 amino acids. Germline assignment: CDR1 LGHNA and CDR2 YNFKEQ. V gave up 4 bases and J gave up 3 bases, with 15 bases separating them. The CDR3 spells CASSPRPPPDTGELFF. CDR3 nucleotides: TGTGCCAGCAGCCCGCGGCCCCCCCCGGACACCGGGGAGCTGTTTTTT.

This clonotype was picked up many times. The chain uses TRBV3-1 and TRBJ1-5, with a possible D match to TRBD1 (6 bases). V was cut by 4 bases and J by 4 bases, with 17 bases left in between. Germline V gene sequence: CDR1 LGHDT, CDR2 YNNKEL (reference sequence). The length of the CDR3 is 16 residues. CDR3 coding DNA: TGTGCCAGCAGCCCCGCAGTAGGTAGGGGGAATCAGCCCCAGCATTTT. Protein sequence: CASSPAVGRGNQPQHF.

This rearrangement joins TRBV2 to TRBJ1-2, with D unclear. Germline CDR1 SNHLY, CDR2 FYNNEI. The CDR3 runs to 13 residues. V was pared by 6 bases and J by 9 bases, with 17 bases between. The CDR3 DNA is TGTGCCAGCAGCCCCGACGGCCCCCACAGCTACACCTTC. Protein product: CASSPDGPHSYTF. Full variable domain (missing parts from reference TRBV2 and TRBJ1-2): EPEVTQTPSHQVTQMGQEVILRCVPISNHLYFYWYRQILGQKVEFLVSFYNNEISEKSEIFDDQFSVERPDGSNFTLKIRSTKLEDSAMYFCASSPDGPHSYTFGSGTRLTVV.